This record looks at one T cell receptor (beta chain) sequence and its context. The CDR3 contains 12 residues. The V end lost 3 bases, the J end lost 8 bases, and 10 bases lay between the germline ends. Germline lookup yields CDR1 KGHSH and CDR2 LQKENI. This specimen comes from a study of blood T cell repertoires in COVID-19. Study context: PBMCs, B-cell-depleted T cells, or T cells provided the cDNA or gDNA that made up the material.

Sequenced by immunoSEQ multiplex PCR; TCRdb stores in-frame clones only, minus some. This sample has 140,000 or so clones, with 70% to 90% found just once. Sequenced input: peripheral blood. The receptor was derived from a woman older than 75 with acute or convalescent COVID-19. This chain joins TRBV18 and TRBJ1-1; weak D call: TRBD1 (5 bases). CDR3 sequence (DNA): TGTGCCAGCTCACCCGCGGGACCCGAAGCTTTCTTT. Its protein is CASSPAGPEAFF. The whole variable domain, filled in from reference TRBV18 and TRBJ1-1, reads NAGVMQNPRHLVRRRGQEARLRCSPMKGHSHVYWYRQLPEEGLKFMVYLQKENIIDESGMPKERFSAEFPKEGPSILRIQQVVRGDSAAYFCASSPAGPEAFFGQGTRLTVV.